The 21 T cell receptor beta chains listed next were all sequenced from one sample in a study of blood T cell repertoires in COVID-19. TCRdb's copy holds only in-frame clones and misses some; the assay was immunoSEQ multiplex PCR. Here the sample spans around 89,000 clones, 60% to 80% being singletons. Sequencing used peripheral blood. The receptors stem from a woman older than 75 with acute or convalescent COVID-19.

This clone occurred a few times. The rearrangement joins TRBV5-1 to TRBJ1-6; 9 bases match TRBD1. Germline lookup yields CDR1 SGHRS and CDR2 YFSETQ. The V and J ends lost 0 bases and 9 bases, in that order; junction bases with no gene match: 7. CDR3 size: 16 residues. In DNA, the CDR3 is TGCGCCAGCAGCTTGGTTGAGACAGGGGGAACTTCACCCCTCCACTTT. The encoded protein is CASSLVETGGTSPLHF.

This clone was found once. This chain uses TRBV28 with TRBJ1-1; the D gene is possibly TRBD1 (6 bases). From germline, CDR1 is MDHEN and CDR2 SYDVKM. The V and J ends lost 7 bases and 1 base respectively, with 22 bases between them. The CDR3 is 17 residues long. CDR3 protein: CASNDYRTAKRNTEAFF. In DNA form, the CDR3 reads TGTGCCAGCAATGATTACCGGACAGCCAAAAGGAACACTGAAGCTTTCTTT.

The chain uses TRBV5-5 and TRBJ2-1; TRBD2 aligns across 8 bases. The CDR3 spans 19 residues. Germline V gene data show CDR1 as SGHKS and CDR2 as YYEKEE (reference sequence). The V gene end was trimmed by 0 bases and the J gene end by 0 bases; junction bases not matched to a gene: 11. CDR3 nucleotides: TGTGCCAGCAGCTTGGTATACGCGGGGGGCACGAGCTCCTACAATGAGCAGTTCTTC. This sequence encodes CASSLVYAGGTSSYNEQFF. Drawing the rest from reference TRBV5-5 and TRBJ2-1, the complete variable domain is DAGVTQSPTHLIKTRGQQVTLRCSPISGHKSVSWYQQVLGQGPQFIFQYYEKEERGRGNFPDRFSARQFPNYSSELNVNALLLGDSALYLCASSLVYAGGTSSYNEQFFGPGTRLTVL.

This clone was observed a few times. In DNA form, the CDR3 reads TGCGCCAGCAGCATACAGGGGGCGTCCTACGAGCAGTACTTC. As protein: CASSIQGASYEQYF. The rearrangement joins TRBV5-1 to TRBJ2-7, with 9 bases matching TRBD1. The V gene end was trimmed by 4 bases and the J gene end by 1 base; junction bases not matched to a gene: 3. Germline CDR1 is SGHRS and CDR2 is YFSETQ. The length of the CDR3 is 14 residues. Looking up the rest from reference TRBV5-1 and TRBJ2-7 gives the full variable domain: KAGVTQTPRYLIKTRGQQVTLSCSPISGHRSVSWYQQTPGQGLQFLFEYFSETQRNKGNFPGRFSGRQFSNSRSEMNVSTLELGDSALYLCASSIQGASYEQYFGPGTRLTVT.

The J gene is TRBJ1-3, the V gene TRBV2; 8 nucleotides agree with TRBD1. This CDR3 has 12 residues. The V and J ends lost 9 bases and 7 bases, in that order; junction bases with no gene match: 5. CDR1 and CDR2 from the germline V gene are SNHLY and FYNNEI. CDR3 nucleotides: TGTGCCAGGACAGGGGTGGGGAACACCATATATTTT. It encodes CARTGVGNTIYF. The full variable domain, its missing parts supplied by reference TRBV2 and TRBJ1-3, is EPEVTQTPSHQVTQMGQEVILRCVPISNHLYFYWYRQILGQKVEFLVSFYNNEISEKSEIFDDQFSVERPDGSNFTLKIRSTKLEDSAMYFCARTGVGNTIYFGEGSWLTVV.

This clone was counted at least ten times. This chain connects TRBV3-1 (or the pseudogene TRBV3-2) to TRBJ2-5, with TRBD2 as a possible D gene (5 bases). Germline V gene data show CDR1 as LGHDT and CDR2 as YNNKEL (reference sequence). V lost 4 bases and J lost 7, with 10 bases in between. The CDR3 covers 12 residues. DNA of the CDR3: TGTGCCAGCAGCCTAGATGGGAGGACCCAGTACTTC. Translating it yields CASSLDGRTQYF.

The chain couples TRBV29-1 to TRBJ1-4; D gene ambiguous. CDR1 is SQVTM, CDR2 ANQGSEA, per germline. The CDR3 covers 15 residues. The V end was cut by 4 bases, the J end by 0 bases, with 12 bases between. The CDR3 spells CSVGEDFSTNEKLFF. The CDR3 nucleotides are TGCAGCGTTGGAGAGGACTTTTCAACTAATGAAAAACTGTTTTTT.

The rearrangement uses TRBV6-2 or TRBV6-3 and TRBJ2-2; D is perhaps TRBD1 (6 bases). The CDR3 loop spans 17 amino acids. Looked up from germline, CDR1 is MNHEY and CDR2 is SVGEGT. Between the trimmed V and J ends, which lost 6 bases and 5 bases, there was a span of 22 bases. Here the CDR3 reads CASSQRGYDRSTGELFF. CDR3 DNA sequence: TGTGCCAGCAGCCAGCGAGGCTATGACAGGTCTACCGGGGAGCTGTTTTTT.

The chain uses TRBV28 and TRBJ1-1, with D tentatively TRBD1 (6 bases). The CDR3 totals 14 residues. The germline V gene has CDR1 MDHEN and CDR2 SYDVKM. Between the trimmed V and J ends, which lost 6 bases and 1 base, there was a span of 12 bases. Here the CDR3 reads CASSPGVENTEAFF. As DNA, the CDR3 is TGTGCCAGCAGCCCAGGGGTGGAGAACACTGAAGCTTTCTTT.

V gene TRBV5-1 combines with J gene TRBJ1-5; D gene uncertain. Trimming took 0 bases from V and 0 from J, leaving 7 bases between them. This CDR3 has 15 residues. Looked up from germline, CDR1 is SGHRS and CDR2 is YFSETQ. The CDR3 is CASSLGTVSNQPQHF. CDR3 in DNA: TGCGCCAGCAGCTTGGGAACAGTTAGCAATCAGCCCCAGCATTTT.

This clone occurred many times. The chain is built from TRBV10-2 and TRBJ1-5; TRBD1 agrees at 9 bases. The CDR3 totals 15 residues. Germline V gene sequence: CDR1 WSHSY, CDR2 SAAADI. J lost 4 bases, V lost 2 bases, and 3 bases had no gene match. The CDR3 is CASSERGQGNQPQHF. The DNA of the CDR3 is TGCGCCAGCAGTGAGAGGGGACAGGGTAATCAGCCCCAGCATTTT.

The V gene is TRBV2, the J gene TRBJ1-1; D ambiguous. V dropped 2 bases and J dropped 5 bases, with 12 bases sitting between them. The germline V gene encodes CDR1 SNHLY and CDR2 FYNNEI. The length of the CDR3 is 14 residues. The CDR3 coding sequence is TGTGCCAGCAGTGAAAACCTCCTCGGGACTGAAGCTTTCTTT. It yields the protein CASSENLLGTEAFF.

The chain employs TRBV7-3 and TRBJ2-1, with D perhaps matching TRBD2 (7 bases). The CDR3 runs 14 residues. Looked up from germline, CDR1 is SGHTA and CDR2 is FQGTGA. Trimming cost V 6 bases and J 6 bases, with 15 bases left between them. CDR3 loop: CASSEQGGRNEQFF. The DNA of the CDR3 is TGTGCCAGCAGTGAACAGGGAGGGCGCAATGAGCAGTTCTTC.

This clone occurred a few times. The rearrangement joins TRBV7-3 to TRBJ1-2; 7 bases line up with TRBD1. V lost 5 bases to trimming and J lost 5 bases; unmatched junction nucleotides: 14. CDR1 is SGHTA and CDR2 is FQGTGA in the germline V gene. This CDR3 contains 16 residues. The CDR3 DNA is TGTGCCAGCAGCCTCGGGGACAGAGGGAGAGGGTATGGCTACACCTTC. It codes for CASSLGDRGRGYGYTF.

The chain links TRBV7-2 to TRBJ1-1, with D possibly matching TRBD1 (5 bases). This CDR3 comprises 13 residues. CDR1 and CDR2 (germline): SGHTA, FQGNSA. The V end lost 3 bases, the J end lost 3 bases, and 8 bases lay between the germline ends. CDR3 DNA: TGTGCCAGCAGCTTCGCAGGGTACACTGAAGCTTTCTTT. It codes for CASSFAGYTEAFF.

V usage is TRBV5-1 and J usage is TRBJ1-4; D remains unclear. There are 14 residues in the CDR3. CDR1 and CDR2 (germline): SGHRS, YFSETQ. The germline V and J ends were trimmed by 0 bases and 6 bases, with 9 bases remaining between them. The CDR3 protein is CASSLVAGDEKLFF. DNA of the CDR3: TGCGCCAGCAGCTTGGTTGCCGGTGATGAAAAACTGTTTTTT.

The chain recombines TRBV2 with TRBJ2-5; the D is unclear. The CDR3 length is 11 residues. Germline CDR1 and CDR2: SNHLY and FYNNEI. The germline V and J ends were trimmed by 10 bases and 5 bases, with 11 bases remaining between them. CDR3 nucleotides: TGTGCCATCCGGAGAGAGGAGACCCAGTACTTC. Its translation is CAIRREETQYF. The complete variable domain, with remaining parts taken from reference TRBV2 and TRBJ2-5, reads EPEVTQTPSHQVTQMGQEVILRCVPISNHLYFYWYRQILGQKVEFLVSFYNNEISEKSEIFDDQFSVERPDGSNFTLKIRSTKLEDSAMYFCAIRREETQYFGPGTRLLVL.

There are a few counts of this clone. V and J are TRBV19 and TRBJ1-3; D is possibly TRBD1 (5 bases). The CDR3 runs 14 residues. Trimming took 6 bases from V and 7 from J, leaving 16 bases between them. Germline V gene sequence: CDR1 LNHDA, CDR2 SQIVND (reference sequence). The CDR3 nucleotides read TGTGCCAGTAGCCGAGACAGAACACCCAACACCATATATTTT. As protein: CASSRDRTPNTIYF.

This rearrangement joins TRBV14 to TRBJ1-1; no clear D gene. This CDR3 region has 13 residues. Germline V gene data show CDR1 as SGHDN and CDR2 as FVKESK. V was clipped by 2 bases and J by 4 bases, with 8 bases between them. The CDR3 sequence is CASSQSRSTEAFF. The CDR3 nucleotides are TGTGCCAGCAGCCAATCAAGGAGCACTGAAGCTTTCTTT. Using reference TRBV14 and TRBJ1-1 for the parts outside the CDR3, the full variable domain is EAGVTQFPSHSVIEKGQTVTLRCDPISGHDNLYWYRRVMGKEIKFLLHFVKESKQDESGMPNNRFLAERTGGTYSTLKVQPAELEDSGVYFCASSQSRSTEAFFGQGTRLTVV.

The chain links TRBV19 to TRBJ2-7, with D tentatively TRBD2 (6 bases). Germline CDR1 reads LNHDA; CDR2 reads SQIVND (reference sequence). V lost 0 bases, J lost 1 base, and 7 bases lay in between. The CDR3 runs to 14 residues. CDR3 nucleotide sequence: TGTGCCAGTAGTATAGAGGAGGGTTCCTACGAGCAGTACTTC. Translating it yields CASSIEEGSYEQYF.

The chain is built from TRBV3-1 (or the pseudogene TRBV3-2) and TRBJ2-3; D remains ambiguous. Germline assignment: CDR1 LGHDT and CDR2 YNNKEL (reference sequence). Trimming took 5 bases from V and 3 from J, leaving 3 bases between them. The CDR3 runs 11 residues. The CDR3 loop reads CASSTTDTQYF. CDR3 nucleotides: TGTGCCAGCAGCACAACAGATACGCAGTATTTT.